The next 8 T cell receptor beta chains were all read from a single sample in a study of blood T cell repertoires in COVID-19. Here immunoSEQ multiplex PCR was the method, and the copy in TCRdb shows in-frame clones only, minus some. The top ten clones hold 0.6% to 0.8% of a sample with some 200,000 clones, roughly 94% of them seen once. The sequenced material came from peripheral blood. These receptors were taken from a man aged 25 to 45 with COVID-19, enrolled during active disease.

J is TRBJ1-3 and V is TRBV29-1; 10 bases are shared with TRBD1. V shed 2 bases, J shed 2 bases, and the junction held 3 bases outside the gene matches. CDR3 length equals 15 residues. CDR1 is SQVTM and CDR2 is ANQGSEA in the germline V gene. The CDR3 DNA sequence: TGCAGCGTTGAAAGGGGGACAGGGGCTGGAAACACCATATATTTT. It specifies CSVERGTGAGNTIYF.

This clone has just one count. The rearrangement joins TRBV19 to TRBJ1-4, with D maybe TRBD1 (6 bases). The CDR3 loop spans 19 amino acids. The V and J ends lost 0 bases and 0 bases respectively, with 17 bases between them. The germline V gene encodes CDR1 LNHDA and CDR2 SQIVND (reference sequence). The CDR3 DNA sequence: TGTGCCAGTAGTATAGAGTCAGGGGCCTCTTTTTCAACTAATGAAAAACTGTTTTTT. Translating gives CASSIESGASFSTNEKLFF.

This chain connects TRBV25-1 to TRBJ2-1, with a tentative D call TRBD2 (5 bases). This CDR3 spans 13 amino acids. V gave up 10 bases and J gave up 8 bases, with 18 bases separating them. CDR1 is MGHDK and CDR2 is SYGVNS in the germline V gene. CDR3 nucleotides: TGTGCCACTTCCCGACACGGGGTAGATGAGCAGTTCTTC. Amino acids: CATSRHGVDEQFF.

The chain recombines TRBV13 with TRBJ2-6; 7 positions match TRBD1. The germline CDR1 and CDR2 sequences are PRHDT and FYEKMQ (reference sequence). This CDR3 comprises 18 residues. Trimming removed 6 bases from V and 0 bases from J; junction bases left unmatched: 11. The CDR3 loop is CASSYGQASHSGANVLTF. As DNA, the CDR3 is TGTGCCAGCAGTTACGGACAGGCCAGTCACTCTGGGGCCAACGTCCTGACTTTC.

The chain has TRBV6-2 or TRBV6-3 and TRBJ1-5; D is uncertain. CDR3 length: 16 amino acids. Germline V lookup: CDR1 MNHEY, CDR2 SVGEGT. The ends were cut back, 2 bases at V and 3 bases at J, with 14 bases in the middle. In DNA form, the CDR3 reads TGTGCCAGCAGTTACCCAGGACTTGGGATCAATCAGCCCCAGCATTTT. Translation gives CASSYPGLGINQPQHF.

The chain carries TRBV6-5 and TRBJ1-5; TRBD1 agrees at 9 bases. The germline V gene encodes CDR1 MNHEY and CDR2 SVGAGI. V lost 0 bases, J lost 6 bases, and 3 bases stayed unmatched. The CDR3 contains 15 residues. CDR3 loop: CASSYSQGAIQPQHF. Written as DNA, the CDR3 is TGTGCCAGCAGTTACTCACAGGGGGCCATTCAGCCCCAGCATTTT.

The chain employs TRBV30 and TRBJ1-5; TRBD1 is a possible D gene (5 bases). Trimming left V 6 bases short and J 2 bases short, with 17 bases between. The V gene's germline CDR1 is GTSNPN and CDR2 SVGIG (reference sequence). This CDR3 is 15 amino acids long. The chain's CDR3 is CACQPGGGGNQPQHF. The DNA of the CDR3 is TGTGCCTGTCAGCCGGGGGGTGGTGGCAATCAGCCCCAGCATTTT.

CDR3 residues: CASSPTGENSPLHF. In DNA, the CDR3 is TGTGCCAGCTCCCCTACGGGGGAGAATTCACCCCTCCACTTT. This sequence joins TRBV18 and TRBJ1-6; perhaps TRBD1 as D (5 bases). Trimming left V 6 bases short and J 7 bases short, with 13 bases between. The CDR3 runs to 14 residues. From germline, CDR1 is KGHSH and CDR2 LQKENI.